This T cell receptor (beta chain) derives from a study of identical twins. Unique molecular identifiers were present on the cDNA, and a universal primer site came from template switching. TCRdb redid the calling of the 5' RACE reads with MiXCR, one entry per CDR3 protein. The top ten hold around 1.6% of the sample, which has fewer than 650,000 distinct CDR3 sequences, just over 7% seen once. Donors were all healthy Caucasians. This clonotype has a handful of counts. The CDR3 is made up of 13 amino acids. V dropped 4 bases and J dropped 4 bases, with 10 bases sitting between them. CDR1 is MDHEN and CDR2 is SYDVKM in the germline V gene. The sample was also reused in another study, on yellow fever vaccine responses in identical twins.

What was sequenced was PBMCs. The rearrangement links TRBV28 to TRBJ1-2; weak D call: TRBD1 (5 bases). The TCR originated in a young woman in good health. The DNA of the CDR3 is TGTGCCAGCAGTTCCGGGGCGCGCTATGGCTACACCTTC. Amino acids: CASSSGARYGYTF.